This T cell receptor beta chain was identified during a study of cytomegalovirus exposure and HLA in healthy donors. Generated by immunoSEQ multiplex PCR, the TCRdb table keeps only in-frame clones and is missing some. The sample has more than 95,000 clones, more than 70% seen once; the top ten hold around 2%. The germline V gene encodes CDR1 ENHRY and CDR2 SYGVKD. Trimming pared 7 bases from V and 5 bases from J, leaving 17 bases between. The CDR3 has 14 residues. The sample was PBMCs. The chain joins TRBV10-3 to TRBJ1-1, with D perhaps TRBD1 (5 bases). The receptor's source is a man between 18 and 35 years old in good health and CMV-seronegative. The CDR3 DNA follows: TGTGCCATCACCCCCTCCCTTGGGGGGACTGAAGCTTTCTTT. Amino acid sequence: CAITPSLGGTEAFF.